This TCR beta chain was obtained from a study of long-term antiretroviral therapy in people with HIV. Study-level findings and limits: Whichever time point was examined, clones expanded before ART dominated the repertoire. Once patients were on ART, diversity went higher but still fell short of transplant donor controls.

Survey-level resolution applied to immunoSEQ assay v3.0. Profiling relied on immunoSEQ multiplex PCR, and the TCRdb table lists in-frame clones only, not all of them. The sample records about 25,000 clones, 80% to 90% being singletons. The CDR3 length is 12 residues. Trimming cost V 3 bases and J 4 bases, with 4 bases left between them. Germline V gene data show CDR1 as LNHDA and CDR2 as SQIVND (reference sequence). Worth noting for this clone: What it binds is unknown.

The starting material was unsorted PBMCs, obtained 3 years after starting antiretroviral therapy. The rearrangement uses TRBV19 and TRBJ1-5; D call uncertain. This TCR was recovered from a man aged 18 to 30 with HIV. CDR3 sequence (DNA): TGTGCCAGTAGTATCGGGAATCAGCCCCAGCATTTT. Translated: CASSIGNQPQHF.